This T cell receptor (beta chain) was captured in a study of cytomegalovirus exposure and HLA in healthy donors. Study background: An earlier analysis found roughly 110 million unique TCR beta sequences from about 190 million T cells.

Study-level results: The number of N-insertions in an Asian-associated ancestry cluster was reportedly below the approximately 600-donor mean in a later analysis. Among TCR beta chains, those listed as cytomegalovirus-associated numbered 164. Most TCR sequences were rare, but some public TCRs occurred in many donors.

The PCR employed 60 Vbeta primers together with 13 Jbeta primers. Here immunoSEQ multiplex PCR was the method, and the copy in TCRdb shows in-frame clones only, minus some. The table includes over 200,000 clones, 82% detected once. With regard to this clone: As yet, its antigen is unknown.

CDR3 length equals 12 residues. V lost 0 bases and J 4 bases, leaving 6 bases between the germline ends. The germline gives CDR1 GTSNPN, CDR2 SVGIG (reference sequence). The sequence derives from a middle-aged woman in good health and CMV-seropositive. Specimen: PBMCs. The chain combines TRBV30 with TRBJ1-1; D is unresolved. CDR3 bases: TGTGCCTGGAGTGTCGGAGGCACTGAAGCTTTCTTT. Its translation is CAWSVGGTEAFF. Full variable domain (missing parts from reference TRBV30 and TRBJ1-1): SQTIHQWPATLVQPVGSPLSLECTVEGTSNPNLYWYRQAAGRGLQLLFYSVGIGQISSEVPQNLSASRPQDRQFILSSKKLLLSDSGFYLCAWSVGGTEAFFGQGTRLTVV.